Given below is one TCR beta chain in context. The data were obtained in a study of molecular identifiers for immune sequencing clone quantification. Based on a CD8+CD4-CCR7+CD45RA+ profile, naive CD8 T cells were sorted. TCRdb fed the PCR reads into MiXCR, producing one record per CDR3 protein. The data hold 37,000 or so distinct CDR3 sequences, with 24% observed a single time. Germline CDR1 LNHNV, CDR2 YYDKDF (reference sequence). This CDR3 region has 14 residues. The V end lost 1 base, the J end lost 5 bases, and 11 bases lay between the germline ends. This TCR was sampled from a human donor in good health. Some libraries in this study had Jurkat cell RNA spiked in. The V gene is TRBV15, the J gene TRBJ1-1, with D unresolved. The sample consisted of naive CD8+ T cells from blood, with Jurkat cell RNA spiked in. Subset noted: FACS-sorted CD8+CD4-CCR7+CD45RA+ naive T cells. The CDR3 DNA is TGTGCCACCAGCAGAGGCCTCCTGGGGACTGAAGCTTTCTTT. This translates into CATSRGLLGTEAFF.